A selection of T cell receptor beta chains follows, all from one sample in a study of blood T cell repertoires in COVID-19. The method was immunoSEQ multiplex PCR; TCRdb's version includes in-frame clones alone and lacks a portion of them. The data hold approximately 260,000 clones, with about 90% observed a single time. The sample comprised peripheral blood. The origin of the receptors is a man aged 60 to 75 who had recovered from COVID-19. Both conserved end residues are part of each CDR3.

v_call cdr3_aa
TRBV30 CAWSVGGTGELFF
TRBV10-3 CAIEVRGDSGTEAFF
TRBV2 CASNGARATRDEYRNIQYF
TRBV5-1 CASSLNSGVYNEQFF
TRBV29-1 CSVVQNPGLYTDTQYF
TRBV19 CASSIGDLGRGSYNEQFF
TRBV10-3 CASSSEQIVTGELFF
TRBV9 CASSVGTVTNEKLFF
TRBV5-4 CASSASRGTGGETQYF
TRBV27 CASSIRDRGNSPLHF
TRBV6-1 CASSEAGQGNQPQHF
TRBV9 CASSTGQGISGNTIYF
TRBV11-2 CASSFLRGQIPHEQYF
TRBV27 CASSEKQGAKNIQYF
TRBV1 CTSFPGLPWTGELFF
TRBV12-5 CASGLVNSNTEAFF
TRBV5-1 CASSLVGAGGYNEQFF
TRBV7-2 CASSALRVTSHGYTF
TRBV5-1 CASSLGTGGSGEQYF
TRBV7-9 CASSLPRYEQFF
TRBV6-6 CASSPRGRMTDTQYF
TRBV18 CASSPLLQGTHNEQFF
TRBV5-6 CASSLGPGQGDTEAFF
TRBV10-1 CASRGQASTDTQYF
TRBV5-1 CASSLGTALNTGELFF
TRBV19 CASSIQGVDHGYTF
TRBV27 CASKTGTGREKLFF
TRBV7-9 CASSYGGANTGELFF
TRBV18 CASSPSTYGYTF
TRBV5-6 CASSLGRVSPLHF
TRBV5-1 CASSAGNSEQYF
TRBV10-3 CAISEQQRIAVVDTQYF
TRBV27 CASSGTQGARVGFF
TRBV18 CASSDQGQGVAGYTF
TRBV5-6 CASSLVGPDYTGELFF
TRBV19 CASSRTRMNTEAFF
TRBV6-2/TRBV6-3 CASSPLRTSGGGTGELFF
TRBV5-4 CASSLAGQTNYGYTF
TRBV6-5 CASSARHLSGNTIYF
TRBV7-2 CASSRTGETQYF
TRBV30 CAWNDGGSYEQYF
TRBV5-1 CASSSGSTGELFF
TRBV19 CASSIQQRGTGELFF
TRBV18 CASSRIEDTEAFF
TRBV3-1/TRBV3-2 CASSQDWGVGNSPLHF
TRBV6-1 CASSEPGNIQYF
TRBV6-6 CASVRAGDEISGYTF
TRBV28 CASRKGTEAFF
TRBV5-4 CASSLPGQGRITGELFF
TRBV10-2 CASSGLVLQETQYF
TRBV14 CASSQGAGTSTDTQYF
TRBV11-2 CASSFSSPEGGNTIYF
TRBV27 CASSPWTGYSNQPQHF
TRBV6-5 CASSYRVEGANVLTF
TRBV7-9 CASSLETGAPTEAFF
TRBV2 CASSELVPGQPQHF
TRBV10-1 CASSGQGFTEAFF
TRBV5-1 CASSRDMTSSGNTIYF
TRBV7-9 CASSLGWVAGGTDTQYF
TRBV27 CASSTRIRGGELFF